These T cell receptor beta chains were read from a single sample in a study of spatial heterogeneity in lung cancer. TCRdb recomputed calls from the 5' RACE reads with MiXCR, one row per CDR3 protein. The sample lists tens of thousands of distinct CDR3 sequences, roughly 8.9% occurring once. This sample comprised PBMCs, obtained at follow-up. These receptors were taken from a female donor with early-stage non-small cell lung cancer. Both conserved end residues are part of each CDR3. The order of the fields is V gene, J gene, CDR3 protein.

V: TRBV13; J: TRBJ1-1; CDR3: CASSVGRAQGKAFF
V: TRBV12-3/TRBV12-4; J: TRBJ2-5; CDR3: CASSLRDTPQYF
V: TRBV20-1; J: TRBJ2-7; CDR3: CSASRVTGPYEQYF
V: TRBV6-1; J: TRBJ1-3; CDR3: CASIVGSSSGNTIYF
V: TRBV4-2; J: TRBJ2-7; CDR3: CASSPAPGQASKEQYF
V: TRBV5-4; J: TRBJ1-4; CDR3: CASSRDRGVDEKLFF
V: TRBV6-5; J: TRBJ2-7; CDR3: CASGSSGTYEQYF
V: TRBV5-1; J: TRBJ2-7; CDR3: CASSGRQGPYEQYF
V: TRBV3-1; J: TRBJ1-5; CDR3: CASSQGQGLSRQPQHF
V: TRBV6-5; J: TRBJ2-3; CDR3: CASSYRSATDTQYF
V: TRBV19; J: TRBJ2-2; CDR3: CASFSNRATGELFF
V: TRBV19; J: TRBJ2-3; CDR3: CASSPRLVRGPDTQYF
V: TRBV7-9; J: TRBJ2-5; CDR3: CASSGYRDIIETQYF
V: TRBV7-7; J: TRBJ2-3; CDR3: CASSSGTDSTDTQYF
V: TRBV2; J: TRBJ2-1; CDR3: CASSETGGNNEQFF
V: TRBV10-1; J: TRBJ2-7; CDR3: CASPELAGGPYEQYF
V: TRBV5-8; J: TRBJ2-1; CDR3: CASSPVAGGRNEQFF
V: TRBV29-1; J: TRBJ1-2; CDR3: CSVGRDDRDYGYTF